The 29 T cell receptor beta chains listed next were all sequenced from one sample in a study of blood T cell repertoires in COVID-19. The assay was immunoSEQ multiplex PCR, and TCRdb's table has in-frame clones only and misses some. The sample lists 130,000 to 150,000 clones; around four fifths were seen once. The sequenced sample consisted of peripheral blood. These TCRs come from a human donor in a cohort sampled during active COVID-19.

Only a few counts were recorded for this clone. The rearrangement uses TRBV4-1 and TRBJ1-5, with 7 bases aligning to TRBD1. Losses at the gene ends were 1 base for V and 3 bases for J; bases not matched to a gene: 6. The CDR3 is 16 amino acids. Germline CDR1 reads MGHRA; CDR2 reads YSYEKL. The CDR3 nucleotides are TGCGCCAGCAGCCAAGGACAGGGCTGGTTCAATCAGCCCCAGCATTTT. Its translation: CASSQGQGWFNQPQHF.

This chain joins TRBV29-1 and TRBJ2-3, with D perhaps TRBD2 (5 bases). CDR3 length equals 13 residues. The germline gives CDR1 SQVTM, CDR2 ANQGSEA. Trimming pared 4 bases from V and 3 bases from J, leaving 11 bases between. The CDR3 coding sequence is TGCAGCGTTGTACCGGGAACGACAGATACGCAGTATTTT. The encoded protein is CSVVPGTTDTQYF.

V and J are TRBV2 and TRBJ2-3; TRBD2 agrees at 9 bases. V lost 4 bases to trimming and J lost 1 base; unmatched junction nucleotides: 3. Germline V gene data show CDR1 as SNHLY and CDR2 as FYNNEI. The length of the CDR3 is 15 residues. The CDR3 loop is CASSVQRGGTDTQYF. As DNA, the CDR3 is TGTGCCAGCAGTGTCCAGCGGGGGGGCACAGATACGCAGTATTTT.

This chain links TRBV30 with TRBJ1-1; the match to TRBD1 covers 9 bases. J was trimmed by 5 bases and V by 3 bases; bases with no gene match: 7. This CDR3 has 14 amino acids. The germline CDR1 and CDR2 sequences are GTSNPN and SVGIG (reference sequence). The CDR3 DNA sequence: TGTGCCTGGAGACTACAGGGGGCTTGGACTGAAGCTTTCTTT. It translates to CAWRLQGAWTEAFF.

The chain uses TRBV4-1 and TRBJ1-2; tentative D call: TRBD1 (6 bases). CDR3 length: 15 residues. V shed 0 bases and J shed 4 bases, with 12 bases lying between them. The germline gives CDR1 MGHRA, CDR2 YSYEKL. The CDR3 loop reads CASSQEGQGSYGYTF. The CDR3 region has the DNA TGCGCCAGCAGCCAAGAGGGGCAGGGGAGCTATGGCTACACCTTC.

V usage is TRBV7-9 and J usage is TRBJ1-5; no clear D. The CDR3 consists of 14 residues. The germline gives CDR1 SEHNR, CDR2 FQNEAQ (reference sequence). Trimming removed 3 bases at V and 2 bases at J, with 8 bases between. Here the CDR3 DNA reads TGTGCCAGCAGCTTCAGCGGACGCAATCAGCCCCAGCATTTT. It codes for CASSFSGRNQPQHF.

This chain uses TRBV6-5 with TRBJ1-4; D possibly corresponds to TRBD1 (6 bases). Germline loops: CDR1 MNHEY, CDR2 SVGAGI. CDR3 length: 15 amino acids. V lost 0 bases and J 7 bases, leaving 12 bases between the germline ends. The CDR3 is CASSYSLDSGEKLFF. The CDR3 DNA reads TGTGCCAGCAGTTACTCGTTGGACAGTGGTGAAAAACTGTTTTTT.

The chain carries TRBV5-1 and TRBJ1-1, with D possibly matching TRBD1 (6 bases). The CDR3 totals 16 residues. CDR1 and CDR2 (germline): SGHRS, YFSETQ. V was clipped by 1 base and J by 1 base, with 14 bases between them. The CDR3 protein is CASSLLSRGTNTEAFF. CDR3 DNA sequence: TGCGCCAGCAGCTTGTTGAGCAGGGGTACGAACACTGAAGCTTTCTTT.

CDR3 in amino acids: CASSQQRLASGTDTQYF. DNA for the CDR3: TGTGCCAGCAGCCAACAAAGACTGGCCTCAGGCACAGATACGCAGTATTTT. This chain links TRBV3-1 (or the pseudogene TRBV3-2) with TRBJ2-3; D call uncertain. Germline V CDR1 and CDR2: LGHDT, YNNKEL (reference sequence). V lost 2 bases to trimming and J lost 1 base, with 16 bases between them. The CDR3 sequence is 17 residues long.

The chain joins TRBV18 to TRBJ2-2; D unresolved. V lost 0 bases to trimming and J lost 1 base, with 6 bases between them. The CDR3 has 15 amino acids. The V gene's germline CDR1 is KGHSH and CDR2 LQKENI. Here the CDR3 reads CASSPPAGNTGELFF. Written as DNA, the CDR3 is TGTGCCAGCTCACCACCGGCAGGGAACACCGGGGAGCTGTTTTTT.

V usage is TRBV10-3 and J usage is TRBJ2-5; D is possibly TRBD1 (5 bases). Trimming pared 10 bases from V and 2 bases from J, leaving 17 bases between. The length of the CDR3 is 14 residues. CDR1 ENHRY and CDR2 SYGVKD come from the germline V gene. CDR3 amino acids: CATWPTASQETQYF. The CDR3 coding sequence is TGTGCCACCTGGCCGACAGCATCACAAGAGACCCAGTACTTC.

The rearrangement joins TRBV27 to TRBJ2-3; 9 nucleotides align to TRBD2. Losses at the gene ends were 5 bases for V and 5 bases for J; bases not matched to a gene: 8. CDR3 size: 15 residues. Germline CDR1 MNHEY, CDR2 SMNVEV (reference sequence). CDR3 sequence: CASSPFSGGGDTQYF. CDR3 DNA: TGTGCCAGCAGTCCCTTTAGCGGGGGCGGAGATACGCAGTATTTT.

This clone was counted between two and nine times. The chain combines TRBV5-4 with TRBJ2-7, with 10 bases fitting TRBD2. The CDR3 runs 16 residues. CDR1 and CDR2 (germline): SGHNT, YYREEE (reference sequence). Trimming took 0 bases from V and 0 from J; bases not matched to a gene: 3. DNA for the CDR3: TGTGCCAGCAGCTTGGACTCTAGCGGGGGCTCCTACGAGCAGTACTTC. Amino acid sequence: CASSLDSSGGSYEQYF.

The rearrangement links TRBV3-1 (or the pseudogene TRBV3-2) to TRBJ1-2; 7 bases match TRBD1. The CDR3 consists of 14 residues. CDR1 is LGHDT, CDR2 YNNKEL, per germline (reference sequence). V was pared by 4 bases and J by 12 bases, with 14 bases of the junction left unmatched. DNA of the CDR3: TGTGCCAGCAGCCTCGCGGGACAGCTACAAGGAGACACCTTC. Protein product: CASSLAGQLQGDTF.

The rearrangement joins TRBV7-9 to TRBJ1-1; 10 bases map to TRBD1. V was pared by 4 bases and J by 4 bases, with 9 bases of the junction left unmatched. Germline lookup yields CDR1 SEHNR and CDR2 FQNEAQ (reference sequence). CDR3 size: 16 residues. CDR3 nucleotide sequence: TGTGCCAGCAGCTGGGCGACAGGGGGCTCTGTCACTGAAGCTTTCTTT. Its protein product is CASSWATGGSVTEAFF.

V gene TRBV27 combines with J gene TRBJ1-4, with 7 positions matching TRBD1. The CDR3 consists of 15 residues. Trimming took 5 bases from V and 8 from J; bases not matched to a gene: 11. Looked up from germline, CDR1 is MNHEY and CDR2 is SMNVEV (reference sequence). The CDR3 loop reads CASSPRQGWGEKLFF. DNA of the CDR3: TGTGCCAGCAGTCCTCGACAGGGCTGGGGAGAAAAACTGTTTTTT.

The chain has TRBV2 and TRBJ1-4; D remains unclear. Germline assignment: CDR1 SNHLY and CDR2 FYNNEI. V lost 7 bases and J lost 8, with 8 bases in between. This CDR3 is built from 11 residues. Here the CDR3 reads CASTLQEKLFF. CDR3 DNA: TGTGCCAGCACCCTTCAGGAAAAACTGTTTTTT.

The rearrangement joins TRBV7-3 to TRBJ1-5; 8 bases line up with TRBD1. CDR1 and CDR2 (germline): SGHTA, FQGTGA. The length of the CDR3 is 15 residues. Losses at the gene ends were 5 bases for V and 3 bases for J; bases not matched to a gene: 6. This CDR3 is CASSPTGGLNQPQHF. In DNA form, the CDR3 reads TGTGCCAGCAGCCCAACAGGGGGTCTCAATCAGCCCCAGCATTTT.

The rearrangement uses TRBV7-9 and TRBJ1-2; possible D gene TRBD1, 5 bases. The V gene's germline CDR1 is SEHNR and CDR2 FQNEAQ (reference sequence). V lost 5 bases and J 4 bases, leaving 11 bases between the germline ends. The CDR3 runs to 13 residues. The CDR3 spells CASSRDSTYGYTF. Written as DNA, the CDR3 is TGTGCCAGCAGCCGGGACTCGACCTATGGCTACACCTTC.

Only a few counts were recorded for this clone. The chain employs TRBV7-2 and TRBJ1-2; TRBD1 matches at 10 bases. The CDR3 sequence is 15 residues long. Germline loops: CDR1 SGHTA, CDR2 FQGNSA. Unmatched junction bases numbered 7, after V lost 3 bases and J lost 6 bases. DNA of the CDR3: TGTGCCAGCAGCTTGGCCGGGACAGGGGCTCATGGCTACACCTTC. Translated, it gives CASSLAGTGAHGYTF.

V gene TRBV9 combines with J gene TRBJ1-6, with D possibly matching TRBD1 (5 bases). Trimming took 7 bases from V and 9 from J, leaving 17 bases between them. Per the germline V gene, CDR1 is SGDLS and CDR2 is YYNGEE. CDR3 length: 14 amino acids. The CDR3 bases are TGTGCCAGCGCCCCAGGAGGAGGGACTTCACCCCTCCACTTT. It is translated as CASAPGGGTSPLHF.

The genes are TRBV4-3 and TRBJ1-2; TRBD1 aligns across 12 bases. Unmatched junction bases numbered 4, after V lost 1 base and J lost 10 bases. In germline, CDR1 is LGHNA, CDR2 YSLEER. The CDR3 is 14 residues long. The DNA of the CDR3 is TGCGCCAGCAGCCAAGCGGGACAGGGGGCCCCCTACACCTTC. This codes for CASSQAGQGAPYTF.

The V gene is TRBV5-4, the J gene TRBJ1-1; D gene unclear. The CDR3 spans 12 residues. Trimming took off 0 bases at V and 6 bases at J, with 6 bases between the two ends. From germline, CDR1 is SGHNT and CDR2 YYREEE (reference sequence). CDR3 protein: CASSLERSEAFF. The CDR3 DNA sequence: TGTGCCAGCAGCTTGGAACGGTCTGAAGCTTTCTTT.

This chain joins TRBV4-3 and TRBJ2-3, with a weak D call TRBD2 (6 bases). The V gene's germline CDR1 is LGHNA and CDR2 YSLEER. This CDR3 region has 16 residues. V lost 0 bases to trimming and J lost 1 base, with 11 bases between them. CDR3 in DNA: TGCGCCAGCAGCCAAGAGGTCAGGGAGGGCACAGATACGCAGTATTTT. Its translation is CASSQEVREGTDTQYF.

V and J are TRBV5-4 and TRBJ2-2, with 7 bases lining up with TRBD1. The CDR3 loop spans 16 amino acids. Trimming cost V 0 bases and J 4 bases; bases outside gene matches: 6. From germline, CDR1 is SGHNT and CDR2 YYREEE (reference sequence). CDR3 protein: CASSLGTGVITGELFF. The DNA for the CDR3 is TGTGCCAGCAGCTTGGGTACAGGGGTGATCACCGGGGAGCTGTTTTTT. Together with reference TRBV5-4 and TRBJ2-2, the CDR3 gives the full variable domain: ETGVTQSPTHLIKTRGQQVTLRCSSQSGHNTVSWYQQALGQGPQFIFQYYREEENGRGNFPPRFSGLQFPNYSSELNVNALELDDSALYLCASSLGTGVITGELFFGEGSRLTVL.

V usage is TRBV10-3 and J usage is TRBJ2-3; 11 bases match TRBD2. The CDR3 length is 16 residues. The germline V gene has CDR1 ENHRY and CDR2 SYGVKD. Unmatched junction bases numbered 4, after V lost 0 bases and J lost 5 bases. CDR3 protein: CAISESSGGAVDTQYF. CDR3 in DNA: TGTGCCATCAGTGAGTCTAGCGGGGGGGCCGTAGATACGCAGTATTTT.

The CDR3 DNA reads TGCGCCAGCAGCTTGGGGGGACAAAGAAACTATGGCTACACCTTC. Protein product: CASSLGGQRNYGYTF. V usage is TRBV5-1 and J usage is TRBJ1-2; D perhaps matches TRBD1 (6 bases). V lost 0 bases to trimming and J lost 2 bases, with 11 bases between them. The CDR3 has 15 residues. Germline-derived CDR1 and CDR2 are SGHRS and YFSETQ.

V is TRBV5-4 and J is TRBJ2-3, with TRBD2 matching 8 bases. CDR3 size: 16 residues. Trimming removed 2 bases from V and 0 bases from J; junction bases left unmatched: 5. The V gene's germline CDR1 is SGHNT and CDR2 YYREEE (reference sequence). The CDR3 DNA reads as TGTGCCAGCAGCTTCCGGCTAGCGGGTAGCACAGATACGCAGTATTTT. Protein: CASSFRLAGSTDTQYF. The variable domain in full, completed from reference TRBV5-4 and TRBJ2-3, reads ETGVTQSPTHLIKTRGQQVTLRCSSQSGHNTVSWYQQALGQGPQFIFQYYREEENGRGNFPPRFSGLQFPNYSSELNVNALELDDSALYLCASSFRLAGSTDTQYFGPGTRLTVL.

The V call is TRBV6-5, the J call TRBJ1-1; D perhaps matches TRBD1 (5 bases). The CDR3 covers 13 residues. Germline lookup yields CDR1 MNHEY and CDR2 SVGAGI. The V end was cut by 6 bases, the J end by 2 bases, with 10 bases between. In DNA, the CDR3 is TGTGCCAGCAGACCGGGACTCAACACTGAAGCTTTCTTT. It encodes CASRPGLNTEAFF.